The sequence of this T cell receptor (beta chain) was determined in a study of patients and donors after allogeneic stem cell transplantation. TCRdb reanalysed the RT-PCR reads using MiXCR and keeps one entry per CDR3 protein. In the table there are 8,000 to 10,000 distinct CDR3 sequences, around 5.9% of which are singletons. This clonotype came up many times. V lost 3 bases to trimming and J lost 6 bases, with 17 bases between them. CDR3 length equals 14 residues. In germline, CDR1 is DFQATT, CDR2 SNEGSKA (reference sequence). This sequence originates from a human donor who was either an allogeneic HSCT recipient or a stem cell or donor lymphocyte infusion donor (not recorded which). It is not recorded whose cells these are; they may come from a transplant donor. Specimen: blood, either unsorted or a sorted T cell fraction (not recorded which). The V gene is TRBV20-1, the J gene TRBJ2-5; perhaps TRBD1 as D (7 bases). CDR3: CSASVRGVEKTQYF. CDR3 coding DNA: TGCAGTGCTAGCGTCAGGGGGGTGGAAAAGACCCAGTACTTC.